These T cell receptor beta chains were read from a single sample in a study of persistence of HIV-infected CD4 T cells. The antigens these receptors bind are not known. The method was immunoSEQ multiplex PCR; TCRdb's version includes in-frame clones alone and lacks a portion of them. The sample shows over 35,000 clones, 91% of them seen only once. Material: CD4+ T cells sorted from PBMCs after roughly 18-hour stimulation, obtained from a patient who received antiretroviral therapy. Receptor source: an adult man with HIV who was CMV-seropositive. Both conserved end residues are trimmed from each CDR3. Each record gives: V gene, J gene, CDR3 protein.

TRBV5-1,TRBJ1-1,ASSLGREQGRTEAF
TRBV5-4,TRBJ2-3,ASNLGAGGPTDTQY
TRBV10-1,TRBJ2-5,ASSSGLAGGHQETQY
TRBV12-5,TRBJ1-6,ASGLVGGEQGISPLH
TRBV6-1,TRBJ2-3,ASSESWDTQY
TRBV23-1,TRBJ1-1,ASGGRVNTEAF
TRBV5-1,TRBJ2-4,ASSSEGTGGVSMAKNIQY
TRBV5-6,TRBJ1-1,ASSLEARANTEAF
TRBV28,TRBJ2-4,ASSFLAGGRMENIQY
TRBV6-1,TRBJ2-2,ASSHGTGELF
TRBV10-3,TRBJ1-5,AISESSEEWPQH
TRBV7-3,TRBJ2-7,ASSLFQGNEQY
TRBV7-9,TRBJ1-1,ASSFSLDTEAF
TRBV7-2,TRBJ1-4,ASSFPRESEKLF
TRBV14,TRBJ2-3,ASSRGAGTDTQY
TRBV9,TRBJ1-1,ASSVVVANTEAF
TRBV19,TRBJ1-5,ASSKRASNQPQH
TRBV1,TRBJ2-2,TSSQVSPNTGELF